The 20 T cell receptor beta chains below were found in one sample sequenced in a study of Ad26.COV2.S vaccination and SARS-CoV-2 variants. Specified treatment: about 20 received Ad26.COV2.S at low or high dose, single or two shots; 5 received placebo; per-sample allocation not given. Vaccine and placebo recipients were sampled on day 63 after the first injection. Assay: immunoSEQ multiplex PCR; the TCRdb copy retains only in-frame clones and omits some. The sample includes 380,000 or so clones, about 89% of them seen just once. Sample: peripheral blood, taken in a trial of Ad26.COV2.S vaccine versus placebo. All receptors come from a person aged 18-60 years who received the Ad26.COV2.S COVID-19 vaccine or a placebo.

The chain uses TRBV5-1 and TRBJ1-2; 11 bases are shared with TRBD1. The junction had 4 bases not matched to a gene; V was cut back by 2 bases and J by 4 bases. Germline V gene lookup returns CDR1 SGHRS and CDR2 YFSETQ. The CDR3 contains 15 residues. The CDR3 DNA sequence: TGCGCCAGCAGCTTTACGGACAGGGGGCTCTATGGCTACACCTTC. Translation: CASSFTDRGLYGYTF.

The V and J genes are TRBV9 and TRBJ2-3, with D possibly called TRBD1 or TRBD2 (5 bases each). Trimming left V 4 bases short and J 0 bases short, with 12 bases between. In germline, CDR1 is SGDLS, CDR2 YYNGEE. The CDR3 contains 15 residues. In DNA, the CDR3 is TGTGCCAGCAGCCCGCCGGGACGGAGCACAGATACGCAGTATTTT. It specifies CASSPPGRSTDTQYF.

In nucleotides, the CDR3 is TGTGCCAGCAGCGCCTTTGGACGGTTCGGTGAGCAGTTCTTC. Protein: CASSAFGRFGEQFF. The J gene is TRBJ2-1, the V gene TRBV7-9; D gene uncertain. This CDR3 comprises 14 residues. Looked up from germline, CDR1 is SEHNR and CDR2 is FQNEAQ (reference sequence). The V gene lost 5 bases and the J gene lost 9 bases, with 17 bases spanning the gap.

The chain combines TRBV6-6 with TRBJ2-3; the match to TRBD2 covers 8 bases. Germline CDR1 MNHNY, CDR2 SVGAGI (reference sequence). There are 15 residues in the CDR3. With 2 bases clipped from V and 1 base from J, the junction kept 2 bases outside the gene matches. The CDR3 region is CASSYRREGTDTQYF. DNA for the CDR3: TGTGCCAGCAGTTACCGGCGGGAGGGCACAGATACGCAGTATTTT.

CDR3 loop: CASSFRAETQYF. The CDR3 nucleotides are TGTGCCAGCAGTTTTAGAGCGGAGACCCAGTACTTC. The genes are TRBV28 and TRBJ2-5; unclear D gene. The CDR3 contains 12 residues. Germline V gene data show CDR1 as MDHEN and CDR2 as SYDVKM. V was pared by 3 bases and J by 5 bases, with 7 bases between.

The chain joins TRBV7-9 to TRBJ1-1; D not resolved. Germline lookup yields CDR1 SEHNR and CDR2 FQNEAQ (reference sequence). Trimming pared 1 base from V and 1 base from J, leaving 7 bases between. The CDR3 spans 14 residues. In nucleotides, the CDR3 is TGTGCCAGCAGCTTAGACTTCGAGAACACTGAAGCTTTCTTT. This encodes CASSLDFENTEAFF.

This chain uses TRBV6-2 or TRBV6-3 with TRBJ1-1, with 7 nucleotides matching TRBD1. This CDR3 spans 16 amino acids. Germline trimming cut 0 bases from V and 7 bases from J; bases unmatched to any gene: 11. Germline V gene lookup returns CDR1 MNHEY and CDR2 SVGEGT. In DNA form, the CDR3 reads TGTGCCAGCAGTTACTCGTCGGAGGGGGCGCAGGGTGAAGCTTTCTTT. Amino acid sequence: CASSYSSEGAQGEAFF.

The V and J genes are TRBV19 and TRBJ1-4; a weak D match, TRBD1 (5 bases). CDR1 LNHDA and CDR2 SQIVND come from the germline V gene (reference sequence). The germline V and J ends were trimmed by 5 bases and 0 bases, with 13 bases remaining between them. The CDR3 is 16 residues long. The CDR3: CASSRRGISTNEKLFF. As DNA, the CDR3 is TGTGCCAGTAGTCGGAGGGGTATTTCAACTAATGAAAAACTGTTTTTT.

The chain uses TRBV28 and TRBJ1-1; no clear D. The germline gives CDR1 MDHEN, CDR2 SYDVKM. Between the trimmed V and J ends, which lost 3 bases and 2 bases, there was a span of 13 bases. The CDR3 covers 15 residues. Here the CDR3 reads CASSFPGEPNTEAFF. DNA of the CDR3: TGTGCCAGCAGTTTCCCGGGAGAGCCAAACACTGAAGCTTTCTTT.

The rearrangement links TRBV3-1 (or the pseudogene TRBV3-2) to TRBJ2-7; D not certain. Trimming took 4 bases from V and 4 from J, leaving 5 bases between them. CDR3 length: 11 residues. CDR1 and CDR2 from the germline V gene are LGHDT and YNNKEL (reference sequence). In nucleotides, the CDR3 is TGTGCCAGCAGCCTTTATTACGAGCAGTACTTC. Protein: CASSLYYEQYF.

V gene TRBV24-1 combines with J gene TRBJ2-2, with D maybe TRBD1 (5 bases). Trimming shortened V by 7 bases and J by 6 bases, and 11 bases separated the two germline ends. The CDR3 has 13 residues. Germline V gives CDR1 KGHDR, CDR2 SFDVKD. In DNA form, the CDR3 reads TGTGCCACCAGCTCAGGGTGGGCCGGGGAGCTGTTTTTT. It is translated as CATSSGWAGELFF.

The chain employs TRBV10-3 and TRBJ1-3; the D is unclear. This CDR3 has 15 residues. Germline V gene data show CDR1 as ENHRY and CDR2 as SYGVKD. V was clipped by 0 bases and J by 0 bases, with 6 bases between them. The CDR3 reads CAISESGSSGNTIYF. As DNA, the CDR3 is TGTGCCATCAGTGAGTCAGGCAGCTCTGGAAACACCATATATTTT.

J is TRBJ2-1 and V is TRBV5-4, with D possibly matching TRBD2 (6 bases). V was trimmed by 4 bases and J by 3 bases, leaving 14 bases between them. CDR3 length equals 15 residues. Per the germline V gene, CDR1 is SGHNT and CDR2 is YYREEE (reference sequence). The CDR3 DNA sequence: TGTGCCAGCAGCCGGCGCGGGGTTAACTACAATGAGCAGTTCTTC. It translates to CASSRRGVNYNEQFF.

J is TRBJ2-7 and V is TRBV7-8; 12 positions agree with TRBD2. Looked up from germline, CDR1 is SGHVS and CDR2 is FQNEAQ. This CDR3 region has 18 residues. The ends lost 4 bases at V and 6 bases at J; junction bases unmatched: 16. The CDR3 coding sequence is TGTGCCAGCAGCTCGGCTAGCGGGGGGGCCCATGCCTTAGGCGAGCAGTACTTC. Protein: CASSSASGGAHALGEQYF.

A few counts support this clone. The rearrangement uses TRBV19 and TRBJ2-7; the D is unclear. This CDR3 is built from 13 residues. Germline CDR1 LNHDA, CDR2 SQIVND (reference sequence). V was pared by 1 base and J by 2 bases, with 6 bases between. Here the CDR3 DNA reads TGTGCCAGTAGTATAGCACAGACCTACGAGCAGTACTTC. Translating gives CASSIAQTYEQYF.

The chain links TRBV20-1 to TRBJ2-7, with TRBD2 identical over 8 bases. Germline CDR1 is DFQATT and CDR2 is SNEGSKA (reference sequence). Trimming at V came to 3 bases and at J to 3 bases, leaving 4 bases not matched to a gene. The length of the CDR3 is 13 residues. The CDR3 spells CSASTGGGYEQYF. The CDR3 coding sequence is TGCAGTGCTAGTACCGGGGGGGGCTACGAGCAGTACTTC.

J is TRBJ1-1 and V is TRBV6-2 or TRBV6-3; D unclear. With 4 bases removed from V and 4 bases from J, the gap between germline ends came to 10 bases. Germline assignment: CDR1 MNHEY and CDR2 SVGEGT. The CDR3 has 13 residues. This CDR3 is CASSLSGSTEAFF. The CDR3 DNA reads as TGTGCCAGCAGTTTGAGTGGAAGCACTGAAGCTTTCTTT.

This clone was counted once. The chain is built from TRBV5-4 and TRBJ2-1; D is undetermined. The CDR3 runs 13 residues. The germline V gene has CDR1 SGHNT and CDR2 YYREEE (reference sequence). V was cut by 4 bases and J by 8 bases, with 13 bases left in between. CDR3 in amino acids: CASSGPGYHEQFF. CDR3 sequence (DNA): TGTGCCAGCAGCGGCCCGGGTTACCATGAGCAGTTCTTC.

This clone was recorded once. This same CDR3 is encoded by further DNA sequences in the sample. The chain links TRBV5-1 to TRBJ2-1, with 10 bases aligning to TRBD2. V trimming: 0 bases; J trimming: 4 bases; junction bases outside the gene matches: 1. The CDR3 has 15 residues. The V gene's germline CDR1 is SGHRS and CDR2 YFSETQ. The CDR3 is CASSLASGRYNEQFF. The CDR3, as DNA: TGCGCCAGCAGCTTGGCTAGCGGGAGATACAATGAGCAGTTCTTC.

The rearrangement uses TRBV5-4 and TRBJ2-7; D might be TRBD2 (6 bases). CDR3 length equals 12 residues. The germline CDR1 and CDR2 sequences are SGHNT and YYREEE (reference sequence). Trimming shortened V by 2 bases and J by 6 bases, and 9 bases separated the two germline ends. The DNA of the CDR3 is TGTGCCAGCAGCTTTTCGCGGGGCGAGCAGTACTTC. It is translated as CASSFSRGEQYF.